The 30 T cell receptor beta chains below all came from one sample that was sequenced in a study of cytomegalovirus exposure and HLA in healthy donors. PCR used 60 Vbeta primers and 13 Jbeta primers. The protocol was immunoSEQ multiplex PCR, while the TCRdb copy is restricted to in-frame clones and leaves out a portion. Of 150,000 to 200,000 clones in the sample, about 62% were seen once. The sequencing input was PBMCs. Every receptor here comes from a middle-aged man in good health and CMV-seronegative.

This chain uses TRBV11-2 with TRBJ1-1, with D tentatively TRBD1 (6 bases). V lost 6 bases to trimming and J lost 4 bases, with 15 bases between them. From germline, CDR1 is SGHAT and CDR2 FQNNGV. The CDR3 length is 14 residues. The chain's CDR3 is CASRIPGGLTEAFF. In nucleotides, the CDR3 is TGTGCCAGCAGAATCCCCGGGGGGCTCACTGAAGCTTTCTTT.

The chain has TRBV4-2 and TRBJ1-2, with 10 nucleotides matching TRBD1. The germline V gene has CDR1 LGHNA and CDR2 YNFKEQ. The trim removed 0 bases at V and 7 bases at J, leaving 8 bases unmatched. This CDR3 has 16 amino acids. The CDR3 protein is CASSQDRGDRGPGYTF. Written as DNA, the CDR3 is TGTGCCAGCAGCCAAGACCGGGGGGACAGGGGCCCTGGCTACACCTTC.

The rearrangement links TRBV5-4 to TRBJ2-1, with 8 bases lining up with TRBD2. CDR3 length equals 14 residues. Germline-derived CDR1 and CDR2 are SGHNT and YYREEE (reference sequence). V dropped 3 bases and J dropped 6; count of bases not matched to a gene: 5. Here the CDR3 reads CASSSGGPRNEQFF. CDR3 sequence (DNA): TGTGCCAGCAGCTCGGGGGGGCCGCGCAATGAGCAGTTCTTC.

This clone was picked up a small number of times. V usage is TRBV6-5 and J usage is TRBJ1-1; TRBD1 agrees at 10 bases. J gave up 7 bases and V 5 bases, and 10 bases lay outside the gene matches. Per the germline V gene, CDR1 is MNHEY and CDR2 is SVGAGI. The CDR3 length is 15 residues. The CDR3 here is CASSRGQGGGFEAFF. CDR3 DNA: TGTGCCAGCAGTAGAGGACAGGGGGGGGGTTTTGAAGCTTTCTTT.

This chain joins TRBV29-1 and TRBJ2-1; D might be TRBD1 (6 bases). Deletions cut 3 bases from V and 5 bases from J, with 11 bases between. The CDR3 covers 13 residues. Germline lookup yields CDR1 SQVTM and CDR2 ANQGSEA. CDR3 sequence (DNA): TGCAGCGTTGATATTTGGGACAACAATGAGCAGTTCTTC. This codes for CSVDIWDNNEQFF.

The sample holds a few counts of this clone. The chain employs TRBV29-1 and TRBJ1-2; perhaps TRBD1 as D (6 bases). This CDR3 is built from 14 residues. The V end was cut by 7 bases, the J end by 4 bases, with 19 bases between. Germline values: CDR1 SQVTM, CDR2 ANQGSEA. The CDR3 loop is CSAQNTGTAYGYTF. The DNA of the CDR3 is TGCAGCGCTCAAAACACAGGGACGGCCTATGGCTACACCTTC.

The chain employs TRBV9 and TRBJ2-5; 7 positions agree with TRBD2. This CDR3 comprises 15 residues. The germline V gene has CDR1 SGDLS and CDR2 YYNGEE. Unmatched junction bases numbered 6, after V lost 0 bases and J lost 4 bases. The CDR3 reads CASSVGSPSGETQYF. The CDR3 DNA reads TGTGCCAGCAGCGTAGGGTCCCCTAGCGGAGAGACCCAGTACTTC.

Only a few counts were recorded for this clone. The chain joins TRBV7-9 to TRBJ1-5, with D possibly matching TRBD1 (6 bases). Per germline, CDR1 SEHNR and CDR2 FQNEAQ (reference sequence). V was cut by 4 bases and J by 0 bases, with 10 bases left in between. The CDR3 loop spans 15 amino acids. The CDR3 DNA reads as TGTGCCAGCAGCTCGCACAGGGATAGCAATCAGCCCCAGCATTTT. Its protein is CASSSHRDSNQPQHF.

The rearrangement joins TRBV27 to TRBJ1-6; 9 positions agree with TRBD1. This CDR3 comprises 15 residues. Trimming at V came to 5 bases and at J to 5 bases, leaving 4 bases not matched to a gene. Looked up from germline, CDR1 is MNHEY and CDR2 is SMNVEV (reference sequence). Written as DNA, the CDR3 is TGTGCCAGCAGTGACTGGACAGGGGATAATTCACCCCTCCACTTT. Translated: CASSDWTGDNSPLHF.

A few counts support this clone. The chain employs TRBV25-1 and TRBJ1-1; 9 bases fit TRBD1. Germline-derived CDR1 and CDR2 are MGHDK and SYGVNS. The junction had 8 bases not matched to a gene; V was cut back by 3 bases and J by 6 bases. CDR3 size: 15 residues. CDR3 nucleotide sequence: TGTGCCAGCAGTGACCGACAGGGGGGGGCCGCTGAAGCTTTCTTT. Protein product: CASSDRQGGAAEAFF.

The chain has TRBV5-5 and TRBJ1-5; 9 bases agree with TRBD1. The length of the CDR3 is 17 residues. The V segment lost 4 bases and the J segment 1 base; nucleotides outside the gene matches: 9. Germline CDR1 and CDR2: SGHKS and YYEKEE (reference sequence). The CDR3 DNA reads as TGTGCCAGCAGCCTTAGGGACAGGGAACGGAGCAATCAGCCCCAGCATTTT. This translates into CASSLRDRERSNQPQHF. Together with reference TRBV5-5 and TRBJ1-5, the CDR3 gives the full variable domain: DAGVTQSPTHLIKTRGQQVTLRCSPISGHKSVSWYQQVLGQGPQFIFQYYEKEERGRGNFPDRFSARQFPNYSSELNVNALLLGDSALYLCASSLRDRERSNQPQHFGDGTRLSIL.

This clone was counted a few times. The gene calls are TRBV2 and TRBJ2-1; 11 bases fit TRBD2. The CDR3 contains 13 residues. Germline values: CDR1 SNHLY, CDR2 FYNNEI. Trimming at V came to 4 bases and at J to 12 bases, leaving 5 bases not matched to a gene. CDR3: CASSVTSGSRQFF. CDR3 DNA sequence: TGTGCCAGCAGTGTTACTAGCGGGAGCAGGCAGTTCTTC.

The chain combines TRBV21-1 with TRBJ2-7; TRBD1 was called by the table and not checked on the DNA. TRBV21-1 is classified as a pseudogene. The CDR3 is 16 residues long. CDR3 nucleotide sequence: TGTGCCAGCAGCAAAGGGGGATCCGGACAGGGGGCCGAGCAGTACTTC. Translated, it gives CASSKGGSGQGAEQYF.

This rearrangement joins TRBV28 to TRBJ1-1, with unresolved D. This CDR3 is built from 15 residues. Germline CDR1 and CDR2: MDHEN and SYDVKM. The germline V and J ends were trimmed by 6 bases and 6 bases, with 20 bases remaining between them. This CDR3 reads CASSQTSAGSAEAFF. For the CDR3, the DNA is TGTGCCAGCAGCCAAACGTCAGCCGGGTCTGCTGAAGCTTTCTTT.

The gene calls are TRBV5-1 and TRBJ1-1, with TRBD1 identical over 9 bases. Trimming cost V 5 bases and J 0 bases; bases outside gene matches: 8. This CDR3 has 16 residues. Germline V gene lookup returns CDR1 SGHRS and CDR2 YFSETQ. CDR3 nucleotides: TGCGCCAGCAGTTGGACAGGGGCCACCATGAACACTGAAGCTTTCTTT. The encoded protein is CASSWTGATMNTEAFF.

J is TRBJ2-1 and V is TRBV5-1, with 9 nucleotides matching TRBD2. Germline V gene sequence: CDR1 SGHRS, CDR2 YFSETQ. V dropped 3 bases and J dropped 0; count of bases not matched to a gene: 4. The CDR3 extends over 16 amino acids. The chain's CDR3 is CASSSGSGGSYNEQFF. CDR3 bases: TGCGCCAGCAGCTCAGGTAGCGGGGGCTCCTACAATGAGCAGTTCTTC.

This chain connects TRBV6-1 to TRBJ1-3; the D is unclear. This CDR3 has 14 amino acids. The germline V gene has CDR1 MNHNS and CDR2 SASEGT. Trimming shortened V by 4 bases and J by 4 bases, and 11 bases separated the two germline ends. The CDR3 DNA is TGTGCCAGCAGTGCCTCCGGGAGCGGAAACACCATATATTTT. Translation gives CASSASGSGNTIYF.

V gene TRBV13 combines with J gene TRBJ2-7; weak D call: TRBD2 (5 bases). V shed 5 bases and J shed 7 bases, with 15 bases lying between them. This CDR3 is built from 13 residues. Germline V gene sequence: CDR1 PRHDT, CDR2 FYEKMQ (reference sequence). The CDR3 sequence: CASSGRVMGEQYF. As DNA, the CDR3 is TGTGCCAGCAGCGGGAGAGTCATGGGAGAGCAGTACTTC.

This clone was observed a handful of times. The chain has TRBV11-2 and TRBJ1-2; 10 bases line up with TRBD1. The CDR3 sequence is 16 residues long. Looked up from germline, CDR1 is SGHAT and CDR2 is FQNNGV. After removal of 3 bases from V and 3 bases from J, the junction contained 7 bases not matched to a gene. The CDR3 bases are TGTGCCAGCAGCTTCCGACAGGGGGCGAAGGACTATGGCTACACCTTC. Translation gives CASSFRQGAKDYGYTF.

This clone occurred a few times. This chain links TRBV11-3 with TRBJ2-3, with 14 positions matching TRBD2. V lost 4 bases to trimming and J lost 6 bases; unmatched junction nucleotides: 3. This CDR3 region has 15 residues. Germline V gene sequence: CDR1 SGHNT, CDR2 YENEEA. In nucleotides, the CDR3 is TGTGCCAGCAGCTCAGGGACTAGCGGGAGTGATACGCAGTATTTT. Translation gives CASSSGTSGSDTQYF.

V gene TRBV30 combines with J gene TRBJ2-7, with 11 bases identical to TRBD2. Trimming at V came to 0 bases and at J to 1 base, leaving 8 bases not matched to a gene. This CDR3 is 17 amino acids long. Germline V gives CDR1 GTSNPN, CDR2 SVGIG (reference sequence). For the CDR3, the DNA is TGTGCCTGGAGTGTAGCACTAGCGGGGGCGGGGTCCTACGAGCAGTACTTC. This encodes CAWSVALAGAGSYEQYF.

The rearrangement joins TRBV5-1 to TRBJ2-7, with 10 bases aligning to TRBD2. The CDR3 is 15 amino acids. V lost 1 base, J lost 1 base, and 2 bases stayed unmatched. Germline CDR1 and CDR2: SGHRS and YFSETQ. CDR3: CASSLNSGRSYEQYF. The DNA of the CDR3 is TGCGCCAGCAGCTTGAATAGCGGGAGGTCCTACGAGCAGTACTTC.

This clone was found a few times. The J gene is TRBJ2-5, the V gene TRBV14; 8 nucleotides match TRBD1. The DNA end favors TRBJ2-7, so the J call may be wrong. The germline CDR1 and CDR2 sequences are SGHDN and FVKESK. This CDR3 is built from 15 residues. This CDR3 is CASSLGQGGSYEQYF. The CDR3 DNA sequence: TGTGCCAGCAGCCTCGGACAGGGCGGAAGCTACGAGCAGTACTTC.

This clone has a handful of counts. This sample includes further DNA sequences coding for the same CDR3. The rearrangement uses TRBV6-6 and TRBJ1-3, with 7 bases fitting TRBD1. Germline-derived CDR1 and CDR2 are MNHNY and SVGAGI (reference sequence). V shed 5 bases, J shed 2 bases, and the junction held 3 bases outside the gene matches. The CDR3 is 14 residues long. The CDR3 is CASSPGTAGNTIYF. The CDR3 DNA reads as TGTGCCAGCAGTCCCGGGACAGCTGGAAACACCATATATTTT.

This sequence joins TRBV9 and TRBJ1-3, with a possible D match to TRBD1 (5 bases). Between the trimmed V and J ends, which lost 0 bases and 0 bases, there was a span of 16 bases. The germline V gene encodes CDR1 SGDLS and CDR2 YYNGEE. The CDR3 contains 18 residues. The CDR3 sequence: CASSVAAAGHISGNTIYF. The CDR3 DNA reads as TGTGCCAGCAGCGTAGCCGCGGCAGGGCATATCTCTGGAAACACCATATATTTT.

This clone occurred a few times. The rearrangement uses TRBV18 and TRBJ2-3, with unresolved D. The germline V gene has CDR1 KGHSH and CDR2 LQKENI. The length of the CDR3 is 14 residues. The V and J ends lost 3 bases and 0 bases respectively, with 7 bases between them. The chain's CDR3 is CASSPQVSTDTQYF. The CDR3 DNA sequence: TGTGCCAGCTCACCCCAGGTTAGCACAGATACGCAGTATTTT.

The chain recombines TRBV11-3 with TRBJ2-3; 7 bases agree with TRBD1. With V trimmed by 5 bases and J by 0 bases, 11 bases remained unmatched. Germline V gene lookup returns CDR1 SGHNT and CDR2 YENEEA. This CDR3 is 17 amino acids long. The CDR3 here is CASSRRGLADSTDTQYF. The DNA for the CDR3 is TGTGCCAGCAGCCGAAGGGGGCTAGCAGATAGCACAGATACGCAGTATTTT.

The V and J genes are TRBV25-1 and TRBJ1-2; D is ambiguous. The CDR3 sequence is 11 residues long. Trimming cost V 4 bases and J 7 bases, with 7 bases left between them. Germline V CDR1 and CDR2: MGHDK, SYGVNS. CDR3 residues: CASSAGTGYTF. CDR3 bases: TGTGCCAGCAGTGCAGGTACTGGCTACACCTTC.

This clone was counted a single time. The chain has TRBV4-1 and TRBJ2-2, with 7 bases identical to TRBD1. Germline CDR1 MGHRA, CDR2 YSYEKL. The CDR3 extends over 18 amino acids. V dropped 1 base and J dropped 0; count of bases not matched to a gene: 8. The CDR3 sequence: CASSQGPGTVTNTGELFF. The DNA of the CDR3 is TGCGCCAGCAGCCAAGGTCCTGGGACAGTAACGAACACCGGGGAGCTGTTTTTT.

This clone was recorded a few times. The chain employs TRBV30 and TRBJ1-1, with 7 bases identical to TRBD1. Germline trimming cut 1 base from V and 10 bases from J; bases unmatched to any gene: 6. Germline V gene sequence: CDR1 GTSNPN, CDR2 SVGIG (reference sequence). The CDR3 loop spans 12 amino acids. The CDR3 sequence: CAWSADRALAFF. The CDR3 DNA sequence: TGTGCCTGGAGTGCCGACAGGGCACTAGCTTTCTTT. Filled out from reference TRBV30 and TRBJ1-1, the complete variable domain reads SQTIHQWPATLVQPVGSPLSLECTVEGTSNPNLYWYRQAAGRGLQLLFYSVGIGQISSEVPQNLSASRPQDRQFILSSKKLLLSDSGFYLCAWSADRALAFFGQGTRLTVV.